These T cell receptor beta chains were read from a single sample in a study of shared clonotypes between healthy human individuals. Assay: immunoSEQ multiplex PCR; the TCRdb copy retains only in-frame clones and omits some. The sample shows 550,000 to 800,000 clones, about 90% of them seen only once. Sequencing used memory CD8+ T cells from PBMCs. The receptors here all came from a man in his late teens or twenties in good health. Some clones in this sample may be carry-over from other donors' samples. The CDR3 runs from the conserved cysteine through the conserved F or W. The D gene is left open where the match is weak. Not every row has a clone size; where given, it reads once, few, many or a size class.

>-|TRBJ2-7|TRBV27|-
CASGAYEQYF
TGTGCCAGCGGCGCCTACGAGCAGTACTTC
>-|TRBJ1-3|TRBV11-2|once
CASSLVSSGNTIYF
TGTGCCAGCAGCTTAGTCAGCTCTGGAAACACCATATATTTT
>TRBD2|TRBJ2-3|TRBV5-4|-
CASSLAQREGNTDTQYF
TGTGCCAGCAGCTTGGCCCAGCGGGAGGGAAACACAGATACGCAGTATTTT
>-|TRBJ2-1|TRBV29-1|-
CSVDGNARTSYNEQFF
TGCAGCGTTGACGGGAATGCCCGGACGTCCTACAATGAGCAGTTCTTC
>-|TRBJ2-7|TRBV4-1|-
CASSYGTGLDGYEQYF
TGCGCCAGCAGCTATGGTACAGGGTTAGACGGCTACGAGCAGTACTTC
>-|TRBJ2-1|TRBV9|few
CASSSARNEQFF
TGTGCCAGCAGCAGTGCTCGCAATGAGCAGTTCTTC
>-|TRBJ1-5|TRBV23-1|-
CASNEPGGSNQPQHF
TGCGCCAGCAACGAACCGGGGGGTAGCAATCAGCCCCAGCATTTT
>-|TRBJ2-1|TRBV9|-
CASSVKAGSYNEQFF
TGTGCCAGCAGCGTAAAGGCAGGCTCCTACAATGAGCAGTTCTTC
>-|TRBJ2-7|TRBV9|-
CASSPGTSPSYEQYF
TGTGCCAGCAGCCCCGGGACTTCACCCTCCTACGAGCAGTACTTC
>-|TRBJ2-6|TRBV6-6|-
CASSWTYGANVLTF
TGTGCCAGCAGTTGGACATACGGGGCCAACGTCCTGACTTTC
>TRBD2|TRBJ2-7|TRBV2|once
CASSTELAGNLKQYF
TGTGCCAGCAGTACGGAACTAGCGGGGAATCTAAAGCAGTACTTC
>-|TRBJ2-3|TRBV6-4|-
CASSPGVATDTQYF
TGTGCCAGCAGCCCGGGAGTCGCCACAGATACGCAGTATTTT
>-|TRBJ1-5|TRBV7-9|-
CASSIGQLGEPQHF
TGTGCCAGCAGCATAGGACAGTTGGGTGAGCCCCAGCATTTT
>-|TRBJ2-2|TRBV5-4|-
CASSWGHGELFF
TGTGCCAGCAGCTGGGGCCACGGGGAGCTGTTTTTT
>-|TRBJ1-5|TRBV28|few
CASSKFDQPQHF
TGTGCCAGCAGTAAATTTGATCAGCCCCAGCATTTT
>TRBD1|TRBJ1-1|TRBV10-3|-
CAISDPQGENNTEAFF
TGTGCCATCAGTGACCCACAGGGGGAAAACAACACTGAAGCTTTCTTT
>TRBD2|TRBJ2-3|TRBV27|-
CASSVPSGSADTQYF
TGTGCCAGCAGTGTCCCTAGCGGGAGCGCAGATACGCAGTATTTT
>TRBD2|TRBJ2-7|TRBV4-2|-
CASSQAVPGGLITYEQYF
TGTGCCAGCAGCCAAGCCGTCCCGGGAGGGCTTATAACCTACGAGCAGTACTTC
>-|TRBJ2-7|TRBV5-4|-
CASSFTSGVAYEQYF
TGTGCCAGCAGCTTTACCTCCGGGGTAGCCTACGAGCAGTACTTC
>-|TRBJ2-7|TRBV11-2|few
CASSWGAERHEQYF
TGTGCCAGCAGCTGGGGAGCGGAGCGACACGAGCAGTACTTC
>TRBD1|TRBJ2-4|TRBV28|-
CASSPTRGFSAKNIQYF
TGTGCCAGCAGCCCTACCAGGGGGTTCTCAGCCAAAAACATTCAGTACTTC
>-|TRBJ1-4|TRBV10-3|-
CAISEATGTLAEKLFF
TGTGCCATCAGCGAAGCTACCGGGACACTGGCCGAAAAACTGTTTTTT
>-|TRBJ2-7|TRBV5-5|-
CASSFRFLHEQYF
TGTGCCAGCAGCTTTAGGTTTCTACACGAGCAGTACTTC
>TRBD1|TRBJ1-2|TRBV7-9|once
CASSPTGMGGYTF
TGTGCCAGCAGTCCGACAGGGATGGGTGGCTACACCTTC
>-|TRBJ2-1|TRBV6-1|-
CASPITWGPNEQFF
TGTGCCAGTCCAATCACTTGGGGGCCCAATGAGCAGTTCTTC
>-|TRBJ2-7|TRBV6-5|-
CASSSTSSYEQYF
TGTGCCAGCAGTTCCACGTCCAGCTACGAGCAGTACTTC
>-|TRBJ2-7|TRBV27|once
CASSYGPSYEQYF
TGTGCCAGCAGTTACGGACCTTCCTACGAGCAGTACTTC
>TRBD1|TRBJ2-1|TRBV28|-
CASSPLGQYNEQFF
TGTGCCAGCAGCCCCCTGGGACAGTACAATGAGCAGTTCTTC
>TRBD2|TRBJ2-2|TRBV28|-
CASSPGTSANTGELFF
TGTGCCAGCAGTCCCGGGACTAGCGCGAACACCGGGGAGCTGTTTTTT
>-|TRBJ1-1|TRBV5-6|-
CASTRGGRRNTEAFF
TGTGCCAGCACCCGCGGGGGCCGGAGAAACACTGAAGCTTTCTTT